The 7 T cell receptor beta chains in this list originate from one sample, sequenced in a study of blood T cell repertoires in COVID-19. Profiled with immunoSEQ multiplex PCR; TCRdb holds only in-frame clones, not every one. This sample carries 400,000 or so clones, about 89% of them seen once, and the ten largest clones take approximately 1.9%. What was sequenced was PBMCs or T cells enriched from blood (not recorded which). Receptors were obtained from a middle-aged man in a cohort exposed to, infected with or recovered from COVID-19 (not recorded which).

The rearrangement uses TRBV10-3 and TRBJ1-4, with TRBD1 matching 7 bases. Germline V gene data show CDR1 as ENHRY and CDR2 as SYGVKD. The CDR3 runs to 14 residues. With 6 bases clipped from V and 8 bases from J, the junction kept 9 bases outside the gene matches. The CDR3 loop reads CAIRRDSLSEKLFF. As DNA, the CDR3 is TGTGCCATCAGAAGGGACAGTCTCTCCGAAAAACTGTTTTTT.

This chain joins TRBV2 and TRBJ2-7; 9 bases fit TRBD1. J lost 6 bases, V lost 8 bases, and 8 bases had no gene match. The length of the CDR3 is 13 residues. The germline V gene encodes CDR1 SNHLY and CDR2 FYNNEI. The CDR3 sequence is CASAYGTGSEQYF. The CDR3 DNA sequence: TGTGCCAGCGCCTACGGGACAGGGTCCGAGCAGTACTTC. Variable domain in full (rest from reference TRBV2 and TRBJ2-7): EPEVTQTPSHQVTQMGQEVILRCVPISNHLYFYWYRQILGQKVEFLVSFYNNEISEKSEIFDDQFSVERPDGSNFTLKIRSTKLEDSAMYFCASAYGTGSEQYFGPGTRLTVT.

J is TRBJ1-1 and V is TRBV18, with 7 positions matching TRBD1. The CDR3 loop spans 15 amino acids. V shed 6 bases and J 3 bases; nucleotides not matched to a gene: 10. Germline loops: CDR1 KGHSH, CDR2 LQKENI. The CDR3 nucleotides read TGTGCCAGCTCCCCGGGCAGGGGGAGCGACACTGAAGCTTTCTTT. This codes for CASSPGRGSDTEAFF.

V gene TRBV2 combines with J gene TRBJ1-2; D call uncertain. Germline V lookup: CDR1 SNHLY, CDR2 FYNNEI. Deletions cut 0 bases from V and 0 bases from J, with 14 bases between. The length of the CDR3 is 17 residues. CDR3 sequence reads: CASSEALRRAANYGYTF. In nucleotides, the CDR3 is TGTGCCAGCAGTGAAGCGCTTCGGAGGGCAGCTAACTATGGCTACACCTTC.

The chain employs TRBV25-1 and TRBJ1-1; no definite D call. The V end was cut by 2 bases, the J end by 6 bases, with 13 bases between. CDR3 length: 14 amino acids. Germline V gene lookup returns CDR1 MGHDK and CDR2 SYGVNS. The CDR3 here is CASSEGEWMAEAFF. The CDR3 nucleotides read TGTGCCAGCAGTGAAGGAGAATGGATGGCTGAAGCTTTCTTT.

In this sample, this clone turned up once. The same CDR3 can be traced to other DNA sequences in this sample. The chain carries TRBV6-1 and TRBJ1-5, with a weak D call TRBD1 (5 bases). The germline V gene encodes CDR1 MNHNS and CDR2 SASEGT. This CDR3 has 15 residues. The V and J ends lost 0 bases and 7 bases respectively, with 13 bases between them. The CDR3 sequence is CASSEAGGRGQPQHF. Written as DNA, the CDR3 is TGTGCCAGCAGTGAAGCGGGGGGACGAGGACAGCCCCAGCATTTT.

This clone was observed once. V and J are TRBV5-1 and TRBJ2-5; 7 bases align to TRBD1. Germline CDR1 is SGHRS and CDR2 is YFSETQ. The CDR3 extends over 14 amino acids. The junction had 6 bases not matched to a gene; V was cut back by 6 bases and J by 1 base. The CDR3 DNA follows: TGCGCCAGCACCCGACAGGGTCTCCAAGAGACCCAGTACTTC. Translation: CASTRQGLQETQYF.